The 2 T cell receptor beta chains presented below share a single source sample, sequenced in a study of shared clonotypes between healthy human individuals. Assay: immunoSEQ multiplex PCR; the TCRdb copy retains only in-frame clones and omits some. The table lists about 1.1 million clones, around 78% of them singletons. The sample comprised memory CD4+ T cells from PBMCs. Noted subset: CD45RA-negative fraction. The receptors come from a man between 18 and 35 years old in good health. Some clones in this sample may be carry-over from other donors' samples.

The count of this clone is one. Since a much larger clone is just one base distant, this may be a read error. V usage is TRBV19 and J usage is TRBJ2-5; D not resolved. The CDR3 is made up of 14 amino acids. Trimming took 5 bases from V and 1 from J, leaving 11 bases between them. Germline lookup yields CDR1 LNHDA and CDR2 SQIVND (reference sequence). CDR3 sequence (DNA): TGTGCCAGTAGTGCAGGCAGTTTCCAAGAGACCCAGTACTTC. Amino acid sequence: CASSAGSFQETQYF.

This chain uses TRBV4-1 with TRBJ2-4; D gene unclear. Germline loops: CDR1 MGHRA, CDR2 YSYEKL. The CDR3 sequence is 15 residues long. Between the trimmed V and J ends, which lost 7 bases and 0 bases, there was a span of 13 bases. CDR3 sequence: CASKASALAKNIQYF. CDR3 in DNA: TGCGCCAGCAAAGCATCGGCTCTAGCCAAAAACATTCAGTACTTC.